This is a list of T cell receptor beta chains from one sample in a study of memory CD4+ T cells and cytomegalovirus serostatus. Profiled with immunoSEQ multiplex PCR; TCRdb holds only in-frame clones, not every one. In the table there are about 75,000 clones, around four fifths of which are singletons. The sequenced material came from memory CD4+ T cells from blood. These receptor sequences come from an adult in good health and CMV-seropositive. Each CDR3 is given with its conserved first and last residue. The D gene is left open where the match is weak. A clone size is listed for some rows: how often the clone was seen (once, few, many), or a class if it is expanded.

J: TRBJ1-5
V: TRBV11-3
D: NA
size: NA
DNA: TGTGCCAGCAGCTTAGTGGGACAGCCCCAGCATTTT
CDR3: CASSLVGQPQHF

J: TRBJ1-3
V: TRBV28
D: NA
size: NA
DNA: TGTGCCAGCAGTACCGTAGAAGTTGGAAACACCATATATTTT
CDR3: CASSTVEVGNTIYF

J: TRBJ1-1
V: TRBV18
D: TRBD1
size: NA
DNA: TGTGCCAGCTCACCCTCCAGGGGGCTAGATATGAACACTGAAGCTTTCTTT
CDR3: CASSPSRGLDMNTEAFF

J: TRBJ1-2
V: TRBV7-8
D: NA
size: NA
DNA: TGTGCCAGCAGCTTAGCGAGGAGCCACTATGGCTACACCTTC
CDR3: CASSLARSHYGYTF

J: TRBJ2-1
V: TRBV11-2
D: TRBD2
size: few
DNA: TGTGCCAGCAGCACCGATCGGGGCGGGAGGGCCTATAATGAGCAGTTCTTC
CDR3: CASSTDRGGRAYNEQFF

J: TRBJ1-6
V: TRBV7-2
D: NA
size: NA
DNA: TGTGCCAGCAGCTTAGGTAACAGGGTGGATTCACCCCTCCACTTT
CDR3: CASSLGNRVDSPLHF

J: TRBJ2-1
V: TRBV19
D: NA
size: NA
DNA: TGTGCCAGTAGTCTTCAACCAGACGGGGATGAGCAGTTCTTC
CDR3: CASSLQPDGDEQFF

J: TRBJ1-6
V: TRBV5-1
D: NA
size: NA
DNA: TGCGCCAGCAGCTTGGGACACAGCGCAGAAGGACCCCTCCACTTT
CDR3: CASSLGHSAEGPLHF

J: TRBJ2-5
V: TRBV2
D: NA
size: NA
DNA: TGTGCCAGCAGAAGACAGTATCAAGAGACCCAGTACTTC
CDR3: CASRRQYQETQYF

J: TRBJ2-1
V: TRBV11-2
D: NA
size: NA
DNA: TGTGCCAGCAGCTCTAGTCCGGGGGAGTACAATGAGCAGTTCTTC
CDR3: CASSSSPGEYNEQFF

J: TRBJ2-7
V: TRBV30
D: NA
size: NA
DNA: TGTGCCTGGAGTGTGGGCCAGGGGGGTGACGAGCAGTACTTC
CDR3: CAWSVGQGGDEQYF

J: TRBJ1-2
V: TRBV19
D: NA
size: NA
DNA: TGTGCCAGTAGCGTGGGGGGTAGCTATGGCTACACCTTC
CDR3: CASSVGGSYGYTF

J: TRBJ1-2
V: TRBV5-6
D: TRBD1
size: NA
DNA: TGTGCCAGCAGCCGGGACAGGGGCTACTATGGCTACACCTTC
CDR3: CASSRDRGYYGYTF

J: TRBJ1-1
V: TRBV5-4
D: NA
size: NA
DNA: TGTGCCAGCAGCTTGGTGGGGGGGAACACTGAAGCTTTCTTT
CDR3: CASSLVGGNTEAFF

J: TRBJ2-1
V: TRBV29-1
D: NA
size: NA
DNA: TGCAGCGTTGCCCCGTGGCAGGGGCCCTACAATGAGCAGTTCTTC
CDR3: CSVAPWQGPYNEQFF

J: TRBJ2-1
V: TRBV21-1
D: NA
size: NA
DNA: TGTGCCAGCAGCAAGACCCCTCAAGAGCAGTTCTTC
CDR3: CASSKTPQEQFF

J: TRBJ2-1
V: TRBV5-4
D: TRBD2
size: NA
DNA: TGTGCCAGCAGCTTAAAGGCGGGAGCATATGAGCAGTTCTTC
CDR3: CASSLKAGAYEQFF

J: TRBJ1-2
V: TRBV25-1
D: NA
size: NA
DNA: TGTGCCAGCAGTGAATCTGAGGGGCTTTATGGCTACACCTTC
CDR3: CASSESEGLYGYTF

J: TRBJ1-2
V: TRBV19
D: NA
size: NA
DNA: TGTGCCAGTAGTCCCTTAGCTAACTATGGCTACACCTTC
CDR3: CASSPLANYGYTF

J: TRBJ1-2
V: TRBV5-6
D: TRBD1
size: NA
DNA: TGTGCCAGCAGCTTTTTACTCGGGACAGCGGATGGCTACACCTTC
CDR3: CASSFLLGTADGYTF

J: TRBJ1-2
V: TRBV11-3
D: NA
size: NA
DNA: TGTGCCAGCAGCCAAGCAGGGGCAGCTAACTATGGCTACACCTTC
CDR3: CASSQAGAANYGYTF

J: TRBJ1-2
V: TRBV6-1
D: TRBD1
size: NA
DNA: TGTGCCAGCAGTGGAACCGGGACAGGGGGCGCCCCCAACTATGGCTACACCTTC
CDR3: CASSGTGTGGAPNYGYTF

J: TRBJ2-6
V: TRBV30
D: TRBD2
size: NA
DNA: TGTGCCTGGAGTAGCGGGGGGGACGGGGCCAACGTCCTGACTTTC
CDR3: CAWSSGGDGANVLTF

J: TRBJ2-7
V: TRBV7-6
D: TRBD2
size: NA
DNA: TGTGCCAGCAGCTCACTAGCGGGGGGAACCCCTACGGAGCAGTACTTC
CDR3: CASSSLAGGTPTEQYF

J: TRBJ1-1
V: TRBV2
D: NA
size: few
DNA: TGTGCCAGTGGCCTTTACACTGAAGCTTTCTTT
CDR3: CASGLYTEAFF

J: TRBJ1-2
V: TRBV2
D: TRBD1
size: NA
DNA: TGTGCCAGCAGTATCCGACAGGGGCTCAATGGCTACACCTTC
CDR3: CASSIRQGLNGYTF

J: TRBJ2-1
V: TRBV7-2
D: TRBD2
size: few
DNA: TGTGCCAGCAGCTCCCAAGCGGGGGGGGGCAATGAGCAGTTCTTC
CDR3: CASSSQAGGGNEQFF

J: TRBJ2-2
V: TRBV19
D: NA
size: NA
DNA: TGTGCCAGTAGTATAAAACACAGTAACACCGGGGAGCTGTTTTTT
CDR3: CASSIKHSNTGELFF

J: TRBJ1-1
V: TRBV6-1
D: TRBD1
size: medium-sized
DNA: TGTGCCAGCAGTGAACAGGGGGACACTGAAGCTTTCTTT
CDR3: CASSEQGDTEAFF

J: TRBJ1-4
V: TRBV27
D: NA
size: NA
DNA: TGTGCCAGCAGTTGGGTGAGGGGCGAAAAACTGTTTTTT
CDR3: CASSWVRGEKLFF

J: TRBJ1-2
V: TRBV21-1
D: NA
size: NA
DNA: TGTGCCAGCAGCAGGGGGGGGGCAGGCAGAGGTCCTACTAACTATGGCTACACCTTC
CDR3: CASSRGGAGRGPTNYGYTF

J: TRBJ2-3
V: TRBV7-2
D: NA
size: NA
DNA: TGTGCCAGCAGCTTAGCTGGACACCCCGGTGCAGATACGCAGTATTTT
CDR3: CASSLAGHPGADTQYF